A selection of T cell receptor beta chains follows, all from one sample in a study of cytomegalovirus exposure and HLA in healthy donors. Using immunoSEQ multiplex PCR, the repertoire was profiled, and TCRdb retains in-frame clones only, with some absent. The top ten hold about 0.84% of the sample, which has some 200,000 clones, approximately 85% seen once. Sequences were obtained from PBMCs. These receptors all stem from a woman in her late teens or twenties in good health and CMV-seronegative. The CDR3 runs from the conserved cysteine through the conserved F or W. The order of the fields is D gene, V gene, clone size, J gene, CDR3 DNA, CDR3 protein. A D gene is named only where the DNA matches it firmly. Clone size, where shown, is once, few, many, or a class for clones that have expanded.

>TRBD1|TRBV6-1|.|TRBJ1-5
TGTGCCAGCAGTGAACCTGGACAGGGGGACAATCAGCCCCAGCATTTT
CASSEPGQGDNQPQHF
>.|TRBV5-4|few|TRBJ1-1
TGTGCCAGCAGCTCCAGGGGGAACACTGAAGCTTTCTTT
CASSSRGNTEAFF
>TRBD2|TRBV7-9|few|TRBJ2-2
TGTGCCAGCAGCTTTCTTCCGGGGAGGGACACCGGGGAGCTGTTTTTT
CASSFLPGRDTGELFF
>TRBD1|TRBV15|.|TRBJ2-7
TGTGCCACCAGCAGAGACCAACCGACAGGGGGTGACGAGCAGTACTTC
CATSRDQPTGGDEQYF
>.|TRBV28|.|TRBJ1-1
TGTGCCAGCAGTATACCGGGACAAGGCGTCGATTGG
CASSIPGQGVDW
>TRBD2|TRBV2|.|TRBJ2-7
TGTGCCAGCAGAGGACTCCGGACTAGCGGGAGGGCCTTTTCAAGGTTTGGCTCCTACGAGCAGTACTTC
CASRGLRTSGRAFSRFGSYEQYF
>.|TRBV2|.|TRBJ1-5
TGTGCCAGCAGTGCGATGACAAACCCTAATCAGCCCCAGCATTTT
CASSAMTNPNQPQHF
>.|TRBV9|once|TRBJ1-3
TGTGCCAGCAGCGTAGCTACAGGGACGGTAGGAAACACCATATATTTT
CASSVATGTVGNTIYF
>TRBD2|TRBV4-2|few|TRBJ2-1
TGTGCCAGCAGCCTCGGGACTAGCGGGGTGAATGAGCAGTTCTTC
CASSLGTSGVNEQFF
>.|TRBV19|once|TRBJ2-3
TGTGCCAGTAGTATAGTCAAAGGGGTCACAGATACGCAGTATTTT
CASSIVKGVTDTQYF
>TRBD2|TRBV28|.|TRBJ2-3
TGTGCCAGCTCAGCGGGGGACACAGATACGCAGTATTTT
CASSAGDTDTQYF
>TRBD2|TRBV30|.|TRBJ2-2
TGTGCCTGGAAAATGGGACTAGCGGTCTTGAATGGTCCCGGGGAGCTGTTTTTT
CAWKMGLAVLNGPGELFF
>TRBD2|TRBV10-2|.|TRBJ2-4
TGCGCCAGCAGTGATAGCCTAGCGGGAGCCCGGGGCCGAAACATTCAGTACTTC
CASSDSLAGARGRNIQYF
>.|TRBV6-5|.|TRBJ2-1
TGTGCCAGCAGGGTTAGTCTATTACCTTACAATGAGCAGTTCTTC
CASRVSLLPYNEQFF
>.|TRBV4-1|.|TRBJ2-5
TGCGCCAGCAGCCGCTGGGGAGGCGCGGACGAGACCCAGTACTTC
CASSRWGGADETQYF
>.|TRBV7-9|.|TRBJ1-1
TGTGCCAGCAGCTTAGGTGGGGGGAGGAACACTGAAGCTTTCTTT
CASSLGGGRNTEAFF
>.|TRBV6-6|.|TRBJ1-4
TGTGCCAGCAGTTCAGGACAGCTTAATGAAAAACTGTTTTTT
CASSSGQLNEKLFF
>TRBD2|TRBV14|.|TRBJ2-3
TGTGCCAGCAGCGACATCACCGCAGGACTAGCGGGGGGTACGCAGTATTTT
CASSDITAGLAGGTQYF
>.|TRBV7-8|few|TRBJ2-5
TGTGCCAGCAGCTTAGTTATGAGTCAAGAGACCCAGTACTTC
CASSLVMSQETQYF
>.|TRBV28|.|TRBJ1-2
TGTGCCAGCAGTCCTCACCGGACAGCTAACTATGGCTACACCTTC
CASSPHRTANYGYTF
>TRBD1|TRBV7-3|.|TRBJ1-1
TGTGCCAGCAGCGGGACAGAGAACACTGAAGCTTTCTTT
CASSGTENTEAFF
>.|TRBV9|.|TRBJ1-6
TGTGCCAGCAGCGAGGGGATTTCACCCCTCCACTTT
CASSEGISPLHF
>TRBD1|TRBV7-2|.|TRBJ2-6
TGTGCCAGCATGACAGGGGGCTTTAGCTCTGGGGCCAACGTCCTGACTTTC
CASMTGGFSSGANVLTF
>TRBD2|TRBV5-8|.|TRBJ2-1
TGTGCCAGTTCCCTTCGCGGGAGGGCCGGGGACAACAATGAGCAGTTCTTC
CASSLRGRAGDNNEQFF
>TRBD1|TRBV7-6|once|TRBJ1-2
TGTGCCAGCAGCAACGACGGGACAGGGGATGGCTACACCTTC
CASSNDGTGDGYTF
>TRBD1|TRBV5-1|.|TRBJ2-1
TGCGCCAGCAGCTTGGATGGGACAGGGTACAATGAGCAGTTCTTC
CASSLDGTGYNEQFF
>.|TRBV2|.|TRBJ1-5
TGTGCCAGCGGGGAATTGGCAGGGTTTAATGGCAATCAGCCCCAGCATTTT
CASGELAGFNGNQPQHF
>TRBD2|TRBV2|.|TRBJ2-1
TGTGCCAGCAGTGTTGTAGCGGGAGGGCCCTTGACCAATGAGCAGTTCTTC
CASSVVAGGPLTNEQFF
>TRBD2|TRBV6-1|.|TRBJ2-1
TGTGCCAGCAGTGAAAGCGGGAGGGCCTCGAATGAGCAGTTCTTC
CASSESGRASNEQFF
>TRBD1|TRBV19|once|TRBJ2-6
TGTGCCAGCTCCACAGGGGGCGCGTCGGGGGCCAACGTCCTGACTTTC
CASSTGGASGANVLTF
>TRBD2|TRBV12-5|.|TRBJ2-2
TGTGCTAGTGGTTTGTTCAGCGGGAAGAACACCGGGGAGCTGTTTTTT
CASGLFSGKNTGELFF
>.|TRBV19|.|TRBJ2-7
TGTATCCCAAGGACAGACTATCTTACTGAGCAGTACTTC
CIPRTDYLTEQYF
>TRBD2|TRBV2|.|TRBJ2-1
TGTGCCAGCAGTGGAGCGAGGCTAGCGGGAGGGTACTCCTACAATGAGCAGTTCTTC
CASSGARLAGGYSYNEQFF
>.|TRBV18|once|TRBJ1-5
TGTGCCAGCTCACCGACTGCGAGTCAGCCCCAGCATTTT
CASSPTASQPQHF
>.|TRBV11-2|.|TRBJ1-2
TGTGCCAGCAGCTTACAAGTGACAGTTGCTGGCTACACCTTC
CASSLQVTVAGYTF
>TRBD2|TRBV5-1|.|TRBJ2-1
TGCGCCAGCAGCTTGGGCAGCCTAGCGGGAGGGCTGGATGAGCAGTTCTTC
CASSLGSLAGGLDEQFF
>TRBD1|TRBV28|.|TRBJ1-3
TGTGCCAGCAGCGGACAGGGTGGTGGAAACACCATATATTTT
CASSGQGGGNTIYF
>.|TRBV7-9|.|TRBJ2-7
TGTGCCAGCAGCACCCTGGAGGGCGAGCAGTACTTC
CASSTLEGEQYF
>TRBD2|TRBV5-1|.|TRBJ2-1
TGCGCCAGCAGCTTGGTGGGCGGGGGGGATGAGCAGTTCTTC
CASSLVGGGDEQFF
>.|TRBV11-2|.|TRBJ2-7
TGTGCCAGCAGCACTCTTAGCGGATTATCCTACGAGCAGTACTTC
CASSTLSGLSYEQYF
>.|TRBV5-1|.|TRBJ1-1
TGCGCCAGCAGCTCGAAGACAGGCGTGAACACTGAAGCTTTCTTT
CASSSKTGVNTEAFF
>TRBD1|TRBV6-5|.|TRBJ1-4
TGTGCCAGCAGCCCAGGGGGCGCCCAGTCGGAAAAACTGTTTTTT
CASSPGGAQSEKLFF
>.|TRBV19|few|TRBJ2-1
TGTGCCAGTAGTATGACCGGGAGCTCCTACAATGAGCAGTTCTTC
CASSMTGSSYNEQFF
>.|TRBV2|.|TRBJ2-5
TGTGCCAGCAGTGAAGGCCTAACTGGGGGAAGGGGGGAGACCCAGTACTTC
CASSEGLTGGRGETQYF
>.|TRBV18|.|TRBJ1-1
TGTGCCAGCTCACCAGACAGATCCACTGAAGCTTTCTTT
CASSPDRSTEAFF
>TRBD2|TRBV4-1|.|TRBJ2-1
TGCGCCAGCAGCCAAGGCGCGGGGGAGGGAGAGCAGTTCTTC
CASSQGAGEGEQFF